These 5 T cell receptor beta chains share one sample of origin, sequenced in a study of identical twins. One entry per CDR3 protein, called by TCRdb with MiXCR from the 5' RACE reads. The table includes some 600,000 distinct CDR3 sequences, about 7% detected once. Separately, the same data were catalogued under a study of yellow fever vaccine responses in identical twins.

Sequencing was performed on PBMCs. The receptors originated from a woman younger than 35 in good health.

This clonotype was seen more than once but under ten times. The chain has TRBV5-1 and TRBJ1-4; tentatively, D is TRBD1 (5 bases). The CDR3 loop spans 15 amino acids. Germline CDR1 reads SGHRS; CDR2 reads YFSETQ. The V gene lost 0 bases and the J gene lost 6 bases, with 12 bases spanning the gap. This CDR3 is CASSLAGTADEKLFF. As DNA, the CDR3 is TGCGCCAGCAGCTTGGCCGGGACGGCTGATGAAAAACTGTTTTTT.

The CDR3 sequence: CASGHGGPNQPQHF. The CDR3 DNA sequence: TGTGCCAGCGGTCACGGGGGACCCAATCAGCCCCAGCATTTT. V usage is TRBV28 and J usage is TRBJ1-5; weak D call: TRBD1 (5 bases). Trimming cost V 8 bases and J 3 bases, with 14 bases left between them. CDR3 size: 14 residues. Germline V gives CDR1 MDHEN, CDR2 SYDVKM.

V gene TRBV3-1 combines with J gene TRBJ2-3; 13 nucleotides agree with TRBD2. CDR3 length: 17 residues. Per the germline V gene, CDR1 is LGHDT and CDR2 is YNNKEL (reference sequence). Losses at the gene ends were 0 bases for V and 3 bases for J; bases not matched to a gene: 3. In DNA form, the CDR3 reads TGTGCCAGCAGCCAAGAACTAGCGGGGGGGCAAACAGATACGCAGTATTTT. This translates into CASSQELAGGQTDTQYF.

This clonotype was seen a handful of times. The rearrangement links TRBV12-3 or TRBV12-4 to TRBJ2-2; 9 bases map to TRBD2. V dropped 2 bases and J dropped 7; count of bases not matched to a gene: 11. This CDR3 contains 17 residues. The CDR3 loop is CASSLRTSDEGDGELFF. The DNA of the CDR3 is TGTGCCAGCAGTTTAAGGACTAGCGATGAGGGGGACGGGGAGCTGTTTTTT.

This clonotype was observed at least ten times. The chain couples TRBV12-5 to TRBJ2-7, with D perhaps TRBD1 (6 bases). This CDR3 has 15 residues. V dropped 2 bases and J dropped 1 base, with 12 bases sitting between them. CDR1 and CDR2 from the germline V gene are LGHNT and FRNRAP. CDR3 bases: TGTGCTAGTGGTTTGCGAGACAGGTGGTCCTACGAGCAGTACTTC. Its protein is CASGLRDRWSYEQYF.